This is a list of T cell receptor beta chains from one sample in a study of blood T cell repertoires in COVID-19. Method: immunoSEQ multiplex PCR; TCRdb's copy keeps in-frame clones and lacks some. The table lists 200,000 to 250,000 clones, 82% of them singletons. Sequenced sample: peripheral blood. These receptors were obtained from a woman over 75 with COVID-19, enrolled during active disease. Both conserved end residues are part of each CDR3. Fields, in order: CDR3 DNA, CDR3 protein, D gene, V gene, clone size, J gene. The D gene is left open where the match is weak. Clone size is shown for a subset of rows, as once, few, many or a class of expanded clone.

cdr3_nt: TGTGCCTGCCCCAGGACGGGAGGGGCCAACGTCCTGACTTTC
cdr3_aa: CACPRTGGANVLTF
d_call: .
v_call: TRBV30
clone_size: .
j_call: TRBJ2-6

cdr3_nt: TGCGCCAGCAGGGGGCGTGGGACTGAAGCTTTCTTT
cdr3_aa: CASRGRGTEAFF
d_call: .
v_call: TRBV5-1
clone_size: .
j_call: TRBJ1-1

cdr3_nt: TGTGCCAGCTCACCGTCAGGGGATCAGCCCCAGCATTTT
cdr3_aa: CASSPSGDQPQHF
d_call: .
v_call: TRBV18
clone_size: .
j_call: TRBJ1-5

cdr3_nt: TGTGCCAGCAGTTTAGGGGCCTGGACAGGGAGGGATTCACCCCTCCACTTT
cdr3_aa: CASSLGAWTGRDSPLHF
d_call: TRBD1
v_call: TRBV27
clone_size: .
j_call: TRBJ1-6

cdr3_nt: TGCGCCAGCAGCCAAGAGCGGTCTAGCGGGAGGGGCTCCTACAATGAGCAGTTCTTC
cdr3_aa: CASSQERSSGRGSYNEQFF
d_call: TRBD2
v_call: TRBV4-3
clone_size: .
j_call: TRBJ2-1

cdr3_nt: TGTGCCAGCAACGATGGACTAGCTGCAGGTGAGCAGTTCTTC
cdr3_aa: CASNDGLAAGEQFF
d_call: TRBD2
v_call: TRBV11-2
clone_size: .
j_call: TRBJ2-1

cdr3_nt: TGTGCCAGCAGCTCCTGGACAGGGGTTGGCGAGCAGTACTTC
cdr3_aa: CASSSWTGVGEQYF
d_call: TRBD1
v_call: TRBV7-9
clone_size: few
j_call: TRBJ2-7

cdr3_nt: TGCAGCGTTGGGACAGGGTCAGCTAACTATGGCTACACCTTC
cdr3_aa: CSVGTGSANYGYTF
d_call: TRBD1
v_call: TRBV29-1
clone_size: .
j_call: TRBJ1-2

cdr3_nt: TGTGCCAGCAGTTTACGGGGAAACTATGGCTACACCTTC
cdr3_aa: CASSLRGNYGYTF
d_call: .
v_call: TRBV27
clone_size: .
j_call: TRBJ1-2

cdr3_nt: TGTGCCACCAGTGGCACAGGGGGGTTCACCGGGGAGCTGTTTTTT
cdr3_aa: CATSGTGGFTGELFF
d_call: TRBD1
v_call: TRBV24-1
clone_size: .
j_call: TRBJ2-2

cdr3_nt: TGTGCCAGTAGGGACTTCGGCCCGAACACTGAAGCTTTCTTT
cdr3_aa: CASRDFGPNTEAFF
d_call: .
v_call: TRBV19
clone_size: .
j_call: TRBJ1-1

cdr3_nt: TGCGCCAGCGCCAGAGGAGAGAACACTGAAGCTTTCTTT
cdr3_aa: CASARGENTEAFF
d_call: .
v_call: TRBV5-1
clone_size: .
j_call: TRBJ1-1

cdr3_nt: TGTGCCAGCAGCCAAGGGAATCGCGGGACGCCTAAAGCTTTCTTT
cdr3_aa: CASSQGNRGTPKAFF
d_call: .
v_call: TRBV3-1/TRBV3-2
clone_size: .
j_call: TRBJ1-1

cdr3_nt: TGTGCCAGCAGTGGGGAGGGCGCGCAGCCCCAGCATTTT
cdr3_aa: CASSGEGAQPQHF
d_call: .
v_call: TRBV5-5
clone_size: few
j_call: TRBJ1-5

cdr3_nt: TGTGCCAGCAGCCTCGTGGGGGGACTTAACAACGAGCAGTACTTC
cdr3_aa: CASSLVGGLNNEQYF
d_call: .
v_call: TRBV7-2
clone_size: many
j_call: TRBJ2-7

cdr3_nt: TGTGCCAGCTCCCCGACAGGGACAGCAACTAACTATGGCTACACCTTC
cdr3_aa: CASSPTGTATNYGYTF
d_call: TRBD1
v_call: TRBV18
clone_size: .
j_call: TRBJ1-2

cdr3_nt: TGTGCCACCAGCCTCCGGACTAGCGGAGGCGAGCAGTTCTTC
cdr3_aa: CATSLRTSGGEQFF
d_call: TRBD2
v_call: TRBV15
clone_size: .
j_call: TRBJ2-1

cdr3_nt: TGTGCCAGCTCGTCCCGGACAGCCCAGCCCCAGCATTTT
cdr3_aa: CASSSRTAQPQHF
d_call: .
v_call: TRBV18
clone_size: .
j_call: TRBJ1-5

cdr3_nt: TGCGCCAGCAGCTTGGGAGGGAGTTACGGTGAAGCTTTCTTT
cdr3_aa: CASSLGGSYGEAFF
d_call: .
v_call: TRBV5-1
clone_size: .
j_call: TRBJ1-1

cdr3_nt: TGTGCCAGCAGCTTGGCCGGAACGGGGGGAAGGGAGACCCAGTACTTC
cdr3_aa: CASSLAGTGGRETQYF
d_call: TRBD2
v_call: TRBV5-4
clone_size: .
j_call: TRBJ2-5

cdr3_nt: TGTGCCAGTAGTGAGGTTGGGGCCAACGTCCTGACTTTC
cdr3_aa: CASSEVGANVLTF
d_call: .
v_call: TRBV19
clone_size: .
j_call: TRBJ2-6

cdr3_nt: TGTGCCAGCAGCCCCTGGACAGGGGGCTCAGGGGCCCACGAGCAGTACTTC
cdr3_aa: CASSPWTGGSGAHEQYF
d_call: TRBD1
v_call: TRBV3-1/TRBV3-2
clone_size: few
j_call: TRBJ2-7

cdr3_nt: TGTGCCACCAGCAGAGCTTGGGACAGGGGGAATGGCTACACCTTC
cdr3_aa: CATSRAWDRGNGYTF
d_call: TRBD1
v_call: TRBV15
clone_size: .
j_call: TRBJ1-2

cdr3_nt: TGCGCCAGCAGCCAAGAAGGGGTCTCCTACGAGCAGTACTTC
cdr3_aa: CASSQEGVSYEQYF
d_call: .
v_call: TRBV4-1
clone_size: .
j_call: TRBJ2-7

cdr3_nt: TGTGCCAGCAGTTTAGCGGGGGCCTCTGAAGCTTTCTTT
cdr3_aa: CASSLAGASEAFF
d_call: .
v_call: TRBV12-3/TRBV12-4
clone_size: .
j_call: TRBJ1-1

cdr3_nt: TGTGCCAGCGGAGATACCAATCAGCCCCAGCATTTT
cdr3_aa: CASGDTNQPQHF
d_call: .
v_call: TRBV4-2
clone_size: .
j_call: TRBJ1-5

cdr3_nt: TGTGCCAGCAGCTTAATGAGGGATCCGAACACTGAAGCTTTCTTT
cdr3_aa: CASSLMRDPNTEAFF
d_call: .
v_call: TRBV11-2
clone_size: .
j_call: TRBJ1-1

cdr3_nt: TGTGCTAGTGGTTTAGAACAGGGCTATGGCTACACCTTC
cdr3_aa: CASGLEQGYGYTF
d_call: .
v_call: TRBV12-5
clone_size: once
j_call: TRBJ1-2

cdr3_nt: TGTGCCAGCAGCTTGCGCGGGATGTCTACTAGCGGTATACCAGATACGCAGTATTTT
cdr3_aa: CASSLRGMSTSGIPDTQYF
d_call: TRBD2
v_call: TRBV7-3
clone_size: .
j_call: TRBJ2-3

cdr3_nt: TGTGCCAGCAGTGATAGGTACAGGGGAATTTGGGTGAACACTGAAGCTTTCTTT
cdr3_aa: CASSDRYRGIWVNTEAFF
d_call: TRBD1
v_call: TRBV25-1
clone_size: .
j_call: TRBJ1-1

cdr3_nt: TGCGCCAGCAGCTTGTCTGGACAGAGCACAGATACGCAGTATTTT
cdr3_aa: CASSLSGQSTDTQYF
d_call: .
v_call: TRBV5-1
clone_size: .
j_call: TRBJ2-3

cdr3_nt: TGCGCCAGCAGCTTAACCGGGGGGCCACCGGAGACCCAGTACTTC
cdr3_aa: CASSLTGGPPETQYF
d_call: .
v_call: TRBV5-1
clone_size: .
j_call: TRBJ2-5

cdr3_nt: TGTGCCAGCTCACCACGAGGAGAGACCCAGTACTTC
cdr3_aa: CASSPRGETQYF
d_call: .
v_call: TRBV18
clone_size: few
j_call: TRBJ2-5

cdr3_nt: TGTGCCAGCAGCCCTGACGGCGGGAGAGCCCACGAGCAGTACTTC
cdr3_aa: CASSPDGGRAHEQYF
d_call: TRBD2
v_call: TRBV7-2
clone_size: many
j_call: TRBJ2-7

cdr3_nt: TGTGCCAGCAGCCTCCGAGGGAATTCACCCCTCCACTTT
cdr3_aa: CASSLRGNSPLHF
d_call: .
v_call: TRBV6-5
clone_size: .
j_call: TRBJ1-6

cdr3_nt: TGTGCCAGCTCCGCCTACAATGAGCAGTTCTTC
cdr3_aa: CASSAYNEQFF
d_call: .
v_call: TRBV11-2
clone_size: few
j_call: TRBJ2-1

cdr3_nt: TGTGCCAGCAGCTTTCAACCCGGGACTAGCGGGAGTGGCACAGATACGCAGTATTTT
cdr3_aa: CASSFQPGTSGSGTDTQYF
d_call: TRBD2
v_call: TRBV7-2
clone_size: .
j_call: TRBJ2-3

cdr3_nt: TGTGCCAGCAGTCTCAAGTTACAGGGCCAGCCCCAGCATTTT
cdr3_aa: CASSLKLQGQPQHF
d_call: .
v_call: TRBV28
clone_size: .
j_call: TRBJ1-5

cdr3_nt: TGTGCCAGCAGCCTCTTAGGCGGCTTACGAGATACGCAGTATTTT
cdr3_aa: CASSLLGGLRDTQYF
d_call: .
v_call: TRBV3-1/TRBV3-2
clone_size: .
j_call: TRBJ2-3

cdr3_nt: TGTGCCAGCAGCTTGGGGGCTAGCGGGGGTACCGGGGAGCTGTTTTTT
cdr3_aa: CASSLGASGGTGELFF
d_call: TRBD2
v_call: TRBV5-4
clone_size: .
j_call: TRBJ2-2

cdr3_nt: TGTGCCAGCAGCCCGATGGGAGGCGGGGGGGAAGAGACCCAGTACTTC
cdr3_aa: CASSPMGGGGEETQYF
d_call: TRBD2
v_call: TRBV9
clone_size: once
j_call: TRBJ2-5

cdr3_nt: TGTGCCAGTAGTATGCGTCTGGGGGAGCTGTTTTTT
cdr3_aa: CASSMRLGELFF
d_call: .
v_call: TRBV19
clone_size: .
j_call: TRBJ2-2

cdr3_nt: TGTGCCAGCAGCTTCCTCAATGAAAAACTGTTTTTT
cdr3_aa: CASSFLNEKLFF
d_call: .
v_call: TRBV5-5
clone_size: .
j_call: TRBJ1-4

cdr3_nt: TGTGCCAGCAGCGCCCAGGGTCCCTCAATGAACACTGAAGCTTTCTTT
cdr3_aa: CASSAQGPSMNTEAFF
d_call: .
v_call: TRBV21-1
clone_size: .
j_call: TRBJ1-1

cdr3_nt: TGTGCCAGCTCACTAGGGACAGGGGCCAGCAATCAGCCCCAGCATTTT
cdr3_aa: CASSLGTGASNQPQHF
d_call: TRBD1
v_call: TRBV18
clone_size: .
j_call: TRBJ1-5

cdr3_nt: TGTGCCAGCAATGGGGACAGGTCGGGCGGCTACACCTTC
cdr3_aa: CASNGDRSGGYTF
d_call: TRBD1
v_call: TRBV2
clone_size: .
j_call: TRBJ1-2

cdr3_nt: TGTGCCAGCAGCCCCCGGGACAGGGGGCGAGGGTCACCCCTCCACTTT
cdr3_aa: CASSPRDRGRGSPLHF
d_call: TRBD1
v_call: TRBV9
clone_size: .
j_call: TRBJ1-6

cdr3_nt: TGTGCCCCCCAGGGAGGGGACTATAGCAATCAGCCCCAGCATTTT
cdr3_aa: CAPQGGDYSNQPQHF
d_call: .
v_call: TRBV15
clone_size: .
j_call: TRBJ1-5

cdr3_nt: TGTGCCAGCAGTGAAGCGAGCGTTGTACAGCCCCAGCATTTT
cdr3_aa: CASSEASVVQPQHF
d_call: .
v_call: TRBV2
clone_size: .
j_call: TRBJ1-5

cdr3_nt: TGTGCCAGCAGCTTATTTCGGCCTAGCTCCTACAATGAGCAGTTCTTC
cdr3_aa: CASSLFRPSSYNEQFF
d_call: .
v_call: TRBV7-2
clone_size: .
j_call: TRBJ2-1

cdr3_nt: TGTGCCAGCAGTACCCCACTGAAGGGCGGGAGCTCTGGAAACACCATATATTTT
cdr3_aa: CASSTPLKGGSSGNTIYF
d_call: .
v_call: TRBV28
clone_size: .
j_call: TRBJ1-3

cdr3_nt: TGTGCCAGCAGTTTTGGGACAGGGGCCAATGAGCAGTTCTTC
cdr3_aa: CASSFGTGANEQFF
d_call: TRBD1
v_call: TRBV5-4
clone_size: once
j_call: TRBJ2-1

cdr3_nt: TGTGCCAGTAGTACCCGAAGAGTATTTCAGCCCCAGCATTTT
cdr3_aa: CASSTRRVFQPQHF
d_call: .
v_call: TRBV19
clone_size: .
j_call: TRBJ1-5

cdr3_nt: TGCGCCAGCAGCCTAGGAGACTATGGCTACACCTTC
cdr3_aa: CASSLGDYGYTF
d_call: .
v_call: TRBV5-1
clone_size: many
j_call: TRBJ1-2